The sample holds a few counts of the clone carrying this T cell receptor beta chain. The data derive from a study of beta chain features in type 1 diabetes. Expressed TCRB transcripts were sequenced after all isolated RNA was converted to cDNA. Sequencing used immunoSEQ multiplex PCR; TCRdb keeps in-frame clones, though not all of them. Of some 300,000 clones in the sample, 8% are singletons; the top ten hold more than 1%. Germline V lookup: CDR1 SGHDT, CDR2 YYEEEE. This CDR3 comprises 14 residues. The ends lost 2 bases at V and 10 bases at J; junction bases unmatched: 8. The receptor was derived from a woman aged 18-29 years in good health. This rearrangement joins TRBV5-6 to TRBJ1-5; 8 bases fit TRBD1. Input material: central memory CD4+ T cells from blood. The CDR3 DNA reads TGTGCCAGCAGCTTCAGAACAGGGGGGGAACCCCAGCATTTT. Translating gives CASSFRTGGEPQHF.